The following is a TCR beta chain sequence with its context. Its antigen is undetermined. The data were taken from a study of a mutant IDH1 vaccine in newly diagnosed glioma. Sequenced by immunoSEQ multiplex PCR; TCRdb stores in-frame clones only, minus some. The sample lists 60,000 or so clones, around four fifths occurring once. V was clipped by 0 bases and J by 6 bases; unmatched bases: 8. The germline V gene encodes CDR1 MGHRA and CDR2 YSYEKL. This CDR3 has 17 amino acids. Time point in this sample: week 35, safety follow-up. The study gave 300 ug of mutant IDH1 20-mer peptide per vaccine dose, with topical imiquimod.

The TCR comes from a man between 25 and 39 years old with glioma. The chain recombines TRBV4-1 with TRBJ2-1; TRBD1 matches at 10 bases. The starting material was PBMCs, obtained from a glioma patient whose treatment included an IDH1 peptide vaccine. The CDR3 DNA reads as TGCGCCAGCAGCCAAGATGGAGCGACAGGGGGCCGCAATGAGCAGTTCTTC. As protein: CASSQDGATGGRNEQFF.